This record looks at one T cell receptor beta chain sequence and its context. These data are taken from a study of spatial heterogeneity in lung cancer. Germline CDR1 is SGHNT and CDR2 is YENEEA. Trimming left V 1 base short and J 3 bases short, with 9 bases between. The CDR3 has 14 residues. From the 5' RACE reads, TCRdb called clonotypes with MiXCR, one entry per CDR3 protein. Here the sample spans tens of thousands of distinct CDR3 sequences, roughly a fifth being singletons. Time point: blood at routine non-recurrence follow-up after resection. The V and J genes are TRBV11-3 and TRBJ2-5; perhaps D is TRBD1 or TRBD2 (5 bases each). This receptor was taken from a male donor with early-stage non-small cell lung cancer. Sequencing used PBMCs, obtained at follow-up. CDR3 loop: CASSLGGSKETQYF. The CDR3 nucleotides are TGTGCCAGCAGCTTAGGGGGGTCGAAAGAGACCCAGTACTTC.